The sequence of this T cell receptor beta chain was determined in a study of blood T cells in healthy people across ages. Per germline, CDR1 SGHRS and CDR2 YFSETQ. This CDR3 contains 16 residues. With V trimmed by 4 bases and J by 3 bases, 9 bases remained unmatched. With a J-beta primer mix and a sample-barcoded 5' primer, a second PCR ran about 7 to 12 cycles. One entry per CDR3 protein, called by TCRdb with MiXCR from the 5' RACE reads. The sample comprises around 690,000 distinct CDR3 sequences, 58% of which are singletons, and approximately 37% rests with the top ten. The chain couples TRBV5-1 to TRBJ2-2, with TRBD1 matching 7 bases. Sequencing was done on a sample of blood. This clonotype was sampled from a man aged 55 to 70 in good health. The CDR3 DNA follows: TGCGCCAGCAGCCCTCACGAGGGGGCTGACACCGGGGAGCTGTTTTTT. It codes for CASSPHEGADTGELFF. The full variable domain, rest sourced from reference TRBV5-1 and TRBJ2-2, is KAGVTQTPRYLIKTRGQQVTLSCSPISGHRSVSWYQQTPGQGLQFLFEYFSETQRNKGNFPGRFSGRQFSNSRSEMNVSTLELGDSALYLCASSPHEGADTGELFFGEGSRLTVL.